Shown below are 20 T cell receptor beta chains from a single sample sequenced in a study of read filtering for tumor transcriptome and immune sequencing. The library was built from about 370 ng RNA with molecular barcoded adaptors for alpha/delta and beta/gamma chains. TCRdb reprocessed the reads via MiXCR and lists one record per CDR3 protein. The sample consists of 39,000 or so distinct CDR3 sequences, roughly 13% of them appearing once. Sequencing was performed on a population of CD138-negative cells sorted from bone marrow. These receptors were taken from a donor at least 40 years old with multiple myeloma.

This clonotype came up many times. This chain connects TRBV6-2 or TRBV6-3 to TRBJ2-1, with 16 bases that match TRBD2. J lost 0 bases, V lost 6 bases, and 8 bases had no gene match. The CDR3 loop spans 19 amino acids. Germline values: CDR1 MNHEY, CDR2 SVGEGT. The CDR3 sequence: CASSPSGLAGGSSYNEQFF. The CDR3 nucleotides read TGTGCCAGCAGCCCCTCGGGACTAGCGGGAGGGAGCTCCTACAATGAGCAGTTCTTC.

This clonotype was seen once. A read error is the likely source, as a far larger clone sits one nucleotide away. The chain combines TRBV7-9 with TRBJ2-1; 9 bases map to TRBD2. Germline CDR1 reads SEHNR; CDR2 reads FQNEAQ (reference sequence). The V gene end was trimmed by 8 bases and the J gene end by 6 bases; junction bases not matched to a gene: 20. This CDR3 has 18 residues. The CDR3, as DNA: TGTGCCAGCTCCCTCCCCGCGGGAGGGGCCGGGGTGGGCAATGAGCAGTTCTTC. Encoded protein: CASSLPAGGAGVGNEQFF.

This clonotype has at least ten counts. The chain is built from TRBV4-1 and TRBJ2-7; D remains ambiguous. Germline CDR1 is MGHRA and CDR2 is YSYEKL. The germline V and J ends were trimmed by 0 bases and 2 bases, with 14 bases remaining between them. The CDR3 length is 16 residues. The CDR3 reads CASSQEVSPVTYEQYF. The CDR3, as DNA: TGCGCCAGCAGCCAAGAGGTGTCACCCGTTACCTACGAGCAGTACTTC.

There are a few counts of this clonotype. The V call is TRBV5-1, the J call TRBJ2-1; D perhaps matches TRBD2 (6 bases). CDR3 length: 16 amino acids. CDR1 and CDR2 from the germline V gene are SGHRS and YFSETQ. The ends were cut back, 2 bases at V and 2 bases at J, with 14 bases in the middle. Here the CDR3 reads CASSLGLASPYNEQFF. CDR3 DNA sequence: TGCGCCAGCAGCTTAGGGCTAGCGAGCCCCTACAATGAGCAGTTCTTC.

The chain has TRBV28 and TRBJ2-7; 9 bases match TRBD1. Germline V gene sequence: CDR1 MDHEN, CDR2 SYDVKM. V gave up 2 bases and J gave up 4 bases; unmatched junction bases: 3. The CDR3 sequence is 14 residues long. As DNA, the CDR3 is TGTGCCAGCAGTTTAGGGGACAGGGAGTACGAGCAGTACTTC. Protein product: CASSLGDREYEQYF.

This clonotype was seen at least ten times. This sequence joins TRBV7-2 and TRBJ1-5; TRBD1 is a possible D gene (5 bases). Looked up from germline, CDR1 is SGHTA and CDR2 is FQGNSA. V lost 4 bases to trimming and J lost 3 bases, with 10 bases between them. The length of the CDR3 is 14 residues. CDR3 nucleotides: TGTGCCAGCAGCTCGCGGGGCACCAATCAGCCCCAGCATTTT. This encodes CASSSRGTNQPQHF.

There are many counts of this clonotype. V and J are TRBV14 and TRBJ1-5; D remains ambiguous. Germline V lookup: CDR1 SGHDN, CDR2 FVKESK. This CDR3 contains 15 residues. V gave up 3 bases and J gave up 4 bases, with 13 bases separating them. The CDR3 DNA reads TGTGCCAGCAGCCAGAGCTCGGACCCTAATCAGCCCCAGCATTTT. As protein: CASSQSSDPNQPQHF. Full variable domain (rest looked up from reference TRBV14 and TRBJ1-5): EAGVTQFPSHSVIEKGQTVTLRCDPISGHDNLYWYRRVMGKEIKFLLHFVKESKQDESGMPNNRFLAERTGGTYSTLKVQPAELEDSGVYFCASSQSSDPNQPQHFGDGTRLSIL.

At least ten counts were recorded for this clonotype. The rearrangement joins TRBV18 to TRBJ2-7; 8 bases agree with TRBD1. V gave up 3 bases and J gave up 1 base; unmatched junction bases: 2. The CDR3 sequence is 14 residues long. Germline CDR1 is KGHSH and CDR2 is LQKENI. The CDR3 spells CASSPGTGSYEQYF. CDR3 nucleotides: TGTGCCAGCTCACCCGGGACAGGTTCCTACGAGCAGTACTTC.

This clonotype was counted at least ten times. The V and J genes are TRBV6-2 or TRBV6-3 and TRBJ1-1; TRBD1 might be the D (6 bases). There are 13 residues in the CDR3. V shed 3 bases and J shed 5 bases, with 10 bases lying between them. Germline CDR1 is MNHEY and CDR2 is SVGEGT. The CDR3 loop reads CASSYGQQTEAFF. Written as DNA, the CDR3 is TGTGCCAGCAGTTATGGACAGCAAACTGAAGCTTTCTTT.

This clonotype was recorded at least ten times. The chain couples TRBV5-4 to TRBJ2-7; D is ambiguous. Germline CDR1 reads SGHNT; CDR2 reads YYREEE (reference sequence). The CDR3 has 12 amino acids. V lost 7 bases to trimming and J lost 2 bases, with 10 bases between them. CDR3 sequence reads: CASLVQAYEQYF. In nucleotides, the CDR3 is TGTGCCAGCCTCGTGCAAGCCTACGAGCAGTACTTC. Looking up the rest from reference TRBV5-4 and TRBJ2-7 gives the full variable domain: ETGVTQSPTHLIKTRGQQVTLRCSSQSGHNTVSWYQQALGQGPQFIFQYYREEENGRGNFPPRFSGLQFPNYSSELNVNALELDDSALYLCASLVQAYEQYFGPGTRLTVT.

This clonotype was recorded many times. The chain links TRBV11-3 to TRBJ2-7, with D perhaps matching TRBD2 (6 bases). This CDR3 is built from 15 residues. Germline assignment: CDR1 SGHNT and CDR2 YENEEA. Trimming left V 4 bases short and J 2 bases short, with 15 bases between. The CDR3 nucleotides read TGTGCCAGCAGCTCCTCTCTAGCGCAACCCTACGAGCAGTACTTC. This gives the protein CASSSSLAQPYEQYF.

V and J are TRBV19 and TRBJ2-7, with D perhaps TRBD1 or TRBD2 (5 bases each). V shed 2 bases and J shed 2 bases, with 13 bases lying between them. Per germline, CDR1 LNHDA and CDR2 SQIVND (reference sequence). This CDR3 comprises 15 residues. CDR3: CASSITGAIAYEQYF. The DNA for the CDR3 is TGTGCCAGTAGTATAACCGGGGCTATCGCCTACGAGCAGTACTTC.

This clonotype was recorded at least ten times. A much larger clone differs from this one at a single base, so this may be a read error. The genes are TRBV29-1 and TRBJ2-1; 7 bases are a match to TRBD1. Germline CDR1 SQVTM, CDR2 ANQGSEA. The CDR3 loop spans 14 amino acids. J was trimmed by 12 bases and V by 6 bases; bases with no gene match: 17. Here the CDR3 reads CSVGRVGQGDGQFF. DNA for the CDR3: TGCAGCGTAGGTCGGGTCGGCCAGGGGGATGGGCAGTTCTTC.

With respect to this clonotype: One base away lies a much larger clone, so this may be a sequencing read error. This CDR3 fails to terminate in the conserved phenylalanine or tryptophan, so it likely reflects a read error. The chain combines TRBV29-1 with TRBJ1-2; no clear D gene. The ends were cut back, 5 bases at V and 8 bases at J, with 9 bases in the middle. The germline V gene has CDR1 SQVTM and CDR2 ANQGSEA. The CDR3 extends over 10 amino acids. Here the CDR3 DNA reads TGCAGCGTTTTTGGTGACGGCTACACCCTC. Residues: CSVFGDGYTL.

Many counts were recorded for this clonotype. The V call is TRBV19, the J call TRBJ2-5; the match to TRBD2 covers 9 bases. CDR3 length: 15 residues. Germline CDR1 is LNHDA and CDR2 is SQIVND (reference sequence). J was trimmed by 6 bases and V by 3 bases; bases with no gene match: 8. CDR3 DNA sequence: TGTGCCAGTAGTATCAGCCTAGCGGGATCAAAGACCCAGTACTTC. It yields the protein CASSISLAGSKTQYF.

This clonotype has more than one count but fewer than ten. V gene TRBV6-2 or TRBV6-3 combines with J gene TRBJ1-1; D gene uncertain. Per germline, CDR1 MNHEY and CDR2 SVGEGT. The CDR3 runs to 12 residues. The V and J ends lost 2 bases and 0 bases respectively, with 1 base between them. The CDR3 sequence is CASSYVNTEAFF. CDR3 DNA sequence: TGTGCCAGCAGTTACGTGAACACTGAAGCTTTCTTT.

This clonotype was seen at least ten times. J is TRBJ2-7 and V is TRBV27; no firm D call. The ends were cut back, 7 bases at V and 0 bases at J, with 19 bases in the middle. Germline V gives CDR1 MNHEY, CDR2 SMNVEV (reference sequence). The CDR3 has 16 residues. CDR3 in amino acids: CASTLRRPPSSYEQYF. The CDR3 bases are TGTGCCAGCACCCTCCGCCGGCCCCCGAGCTCCTACGAGCAGTACTTC.

This clonotype was detected many times. The chain is built from TRBV20-1 and TRBJ1-1; the D is unclear. There are 11 residues in the CDR3. Germline V CDR1 and CDR2: DFQATT, SNEGSKA (reference sequence). V was trimmed by 0 bases and J by 7 bases, leaving 6 bases between them. The CDR3 DNA reads as TGCAGTGCTAGAGATCAGGATGAAGCTTTCTTT. Protein product: CSARDQDEAFF.

There are a few counts of this clonotype. The V call is TRBV29-1, the J call TRBJ2-2, with D perhaps TRBD1 (5 bases). Germline V lookup: CDR1 SQVTM, CDR2 ANQGSEA. The CDR3 has 13 residues. V was pared by 4 bases and J by 5 bases, with 11 bases between. CDR3 amino acids: CSVGAGLTGELFF. The DNA of the CDR3 is TGCAGCGTTGGTGCAGGGTTGACCGGGGAGCTGTTTTTT.

Ten or more counts support this clonotype. The chain is built from TRBV28 and TRBJ2-1, with 7 positions matching TRBD2. With V trimmed by 6 bases and J by 9 bases, 11 bases remained unmatched. CDR1 MDHEN and CDR2 SYDVKM come from the germline V gene. The CDR3 contains 14 residues. This CDR3 is CASSPSGGRREQFF. The CDR3 DNA reads as TGTGCCAGCAGCCCGTCAGGCGGGAGACGTGAGCAGTTCTTC.